This T cell receptor (beta chain) appears in the sequencing data of a study of cytomegalovirus exposure and HLA in healthy donors. The PCR made use of 60 Vbeta and 13 Jbeta primers. Sequencing was performed with immunoSEQ multiplex PCR; in TCRdb, only in-frame clones are kept and a portion is missing. The sample yields approximately 150,000 clones, around 80% seen once. Per the germline V gene, CDR1 is MNHEY and CDR2 is SVGAGI. This CDR3 region has 15 residues. Trimming shortened V by 6 bases and J by 4 bases, and 16 bases separated the two germline ends. The chain couples TRBV6-5 to TRBJ2-1; D gene ambiguous. The TCR comes from a man between 18 and 35 years old in good health and CMV-seropositive. The sequenced sample consisted of PBMCs. The CDR3 sequence: CASRYIFSSYNEQFF. The CDR3 DNA sequence: TGTGCCAGCAGGTACATCTTCTCCTCTTACAATGAGCAGTTCTTC.